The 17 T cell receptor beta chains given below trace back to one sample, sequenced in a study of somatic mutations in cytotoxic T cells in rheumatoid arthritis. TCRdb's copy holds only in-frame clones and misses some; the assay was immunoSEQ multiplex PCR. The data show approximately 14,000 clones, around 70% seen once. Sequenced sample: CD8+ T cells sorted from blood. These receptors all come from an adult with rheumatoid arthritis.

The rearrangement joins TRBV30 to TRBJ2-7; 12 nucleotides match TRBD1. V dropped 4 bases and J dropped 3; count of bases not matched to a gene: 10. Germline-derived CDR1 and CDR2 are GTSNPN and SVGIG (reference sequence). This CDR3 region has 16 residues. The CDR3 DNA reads TGTGCCTGGACGGGGTCGGGGACAGGGGGCTTCTACGAGCAGTACTTC. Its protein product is CAWTGSGTGGFYEQYF. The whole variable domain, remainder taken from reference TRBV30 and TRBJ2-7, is SQTIHQWPATLVQPVGSPLSLECTVEGTSNPNLYWYRQAAGRGLQLLFYSVGIGQISSEVPQNLSASRPQDRQFILSSKKLLLSDSGFYLCAWTGSGTGGFYEQYFGPGTRLTVT.

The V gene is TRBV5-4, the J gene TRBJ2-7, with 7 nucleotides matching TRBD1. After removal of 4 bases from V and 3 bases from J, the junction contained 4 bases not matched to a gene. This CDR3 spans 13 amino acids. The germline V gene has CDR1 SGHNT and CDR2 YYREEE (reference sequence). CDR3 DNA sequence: TGTGCCAGCAGCACCCGGACAGGCTACGAGCAGTACTTC. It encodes CASSTRTGYEQYF. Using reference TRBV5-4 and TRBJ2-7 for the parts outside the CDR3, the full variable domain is ETGVTQSPTHLIKTRGQQVTLRCSSQSGHNTVSWYQQALGQGPQFIFQYYREEENGRGNFPPRFSGLQFPNYSSELNVNALELDDSALYLCASSTRTGYEQYFGPGTRLTVT.

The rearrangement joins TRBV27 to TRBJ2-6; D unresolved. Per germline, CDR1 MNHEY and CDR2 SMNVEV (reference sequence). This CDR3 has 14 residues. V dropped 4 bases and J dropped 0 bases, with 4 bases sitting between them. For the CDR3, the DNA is TGTGCCAGCAGTTCGCTCTCTGGGGCCAACGTCCTGACTTTC. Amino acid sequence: CASSSLSGANVLTF.

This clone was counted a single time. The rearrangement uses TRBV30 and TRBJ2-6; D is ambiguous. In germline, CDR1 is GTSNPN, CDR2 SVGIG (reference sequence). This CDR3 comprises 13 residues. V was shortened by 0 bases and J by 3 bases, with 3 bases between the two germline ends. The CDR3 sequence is CAWSVGGANVLTF. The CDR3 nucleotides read TGTGCCTGGAGTGTAGGTGGGGCCAACGTCCTGACTTTC.

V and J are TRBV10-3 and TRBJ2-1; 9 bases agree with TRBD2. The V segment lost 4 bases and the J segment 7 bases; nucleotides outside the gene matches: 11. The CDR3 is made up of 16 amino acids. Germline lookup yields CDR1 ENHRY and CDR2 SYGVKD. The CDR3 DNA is TGTGCCATCAGTGTAGGGCGGGGGGGGTTCCCTAATGAGCAGTTCTTC. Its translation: CAISVGRGGFPNEQFF.

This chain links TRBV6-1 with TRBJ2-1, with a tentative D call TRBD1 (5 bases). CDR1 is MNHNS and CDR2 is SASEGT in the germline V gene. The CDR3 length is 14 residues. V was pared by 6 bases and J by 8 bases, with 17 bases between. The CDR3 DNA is TGTGCCAGCAGCGAACCAGCAGGGTTCGATGAGCAGTTCTTC. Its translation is CASSEPAGFDEQFF.

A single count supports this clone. As DNA, the CDR3 is TGTGCCAGCAGCAAGACTAGCGGGGGAAAGTACAATGAGCAGTTCTTC. This codes for CASSKTSGGKYNEQFF. This chain uses TRBV27 with TRBJ2-1; 12 bases are shared with TRBD2. Trimming took 6 bases from V and 4 from J; bases not matched to a gene: 7. Germline CDR1 and CDR2: MNHEY and SMNVEV (reference sequence). This CDR3 has 16 residues.

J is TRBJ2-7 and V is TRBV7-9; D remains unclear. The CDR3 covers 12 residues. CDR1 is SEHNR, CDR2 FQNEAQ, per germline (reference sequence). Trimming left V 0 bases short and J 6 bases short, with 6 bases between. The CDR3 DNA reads TGTGCCAGCAGCTTAGCAGGCAGCGAGCAGTACTTC. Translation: CASSLAGSEQYF.

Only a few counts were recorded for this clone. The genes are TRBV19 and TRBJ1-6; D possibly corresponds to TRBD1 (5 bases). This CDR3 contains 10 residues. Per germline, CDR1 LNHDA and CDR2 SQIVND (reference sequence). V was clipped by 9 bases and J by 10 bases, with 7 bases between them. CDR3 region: CASGGSPLHF. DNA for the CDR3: TGTGCCAGCGGGGGATCACCCCTCCACTTT.

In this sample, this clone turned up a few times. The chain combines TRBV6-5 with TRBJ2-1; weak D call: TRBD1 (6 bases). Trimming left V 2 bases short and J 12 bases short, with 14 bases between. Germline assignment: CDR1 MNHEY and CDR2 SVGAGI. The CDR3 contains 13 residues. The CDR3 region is CASSYGGPGVQFF. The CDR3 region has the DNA TGTGCCAGCAGTTACGGGGGCCCCGGGGTGCAGTTCTTC.

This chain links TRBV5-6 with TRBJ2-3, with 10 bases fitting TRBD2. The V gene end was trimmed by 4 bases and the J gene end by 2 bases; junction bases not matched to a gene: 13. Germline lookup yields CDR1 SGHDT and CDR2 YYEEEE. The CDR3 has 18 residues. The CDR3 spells CASSHWDERGGFTDTQYF. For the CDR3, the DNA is TGTGCCAGCAGCCATTGGGATGAGCGGGGGGGTTTCACAGATACGCAGTATTTT.

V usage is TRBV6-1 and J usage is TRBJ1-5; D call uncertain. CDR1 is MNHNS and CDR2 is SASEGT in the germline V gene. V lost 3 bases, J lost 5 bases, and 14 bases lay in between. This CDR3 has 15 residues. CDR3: CASSEGNGGDQPQHF. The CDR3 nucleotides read TGTGCCAGCAGTGAGGGCAACGGAGGTGATCAGCCCCAGCATTTT.

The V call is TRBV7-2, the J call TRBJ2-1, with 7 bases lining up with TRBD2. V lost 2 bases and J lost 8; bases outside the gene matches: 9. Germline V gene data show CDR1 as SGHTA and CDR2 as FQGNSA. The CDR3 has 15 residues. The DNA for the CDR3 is TGTGCCAGCAGCTTATTGTGGGGCGGGGGAGATGAGCAGTTCTTC. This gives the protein CASSLLWGGGDEQFF.

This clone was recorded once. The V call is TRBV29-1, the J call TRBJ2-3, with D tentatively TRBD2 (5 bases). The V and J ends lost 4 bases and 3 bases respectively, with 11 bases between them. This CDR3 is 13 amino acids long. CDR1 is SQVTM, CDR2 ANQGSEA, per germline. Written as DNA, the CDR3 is TGCAGCGTTGTGGTGCCGGGGACAGATACGCAGTATTTT. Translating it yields CSVVVPGTDTQYF.

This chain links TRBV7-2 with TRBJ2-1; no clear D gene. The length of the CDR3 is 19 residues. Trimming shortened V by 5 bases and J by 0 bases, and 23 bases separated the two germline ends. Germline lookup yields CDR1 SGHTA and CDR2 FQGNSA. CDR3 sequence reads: CASSDFIGQGGSSYNEQFF. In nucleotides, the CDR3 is TGTGCCAGCAGCGACTTTATAGGCCAAGGCGGTAGCTCCTACAATGAGCAGTTCTTC.

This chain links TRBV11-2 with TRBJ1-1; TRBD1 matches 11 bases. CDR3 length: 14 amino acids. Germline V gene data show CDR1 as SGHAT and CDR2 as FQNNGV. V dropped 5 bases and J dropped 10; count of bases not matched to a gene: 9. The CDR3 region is CASSRGQGVRIAFF. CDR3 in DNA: TGTGCCAGCAGCCGGGGACAGGGGGTGAGAATAGCTTTCTTT.

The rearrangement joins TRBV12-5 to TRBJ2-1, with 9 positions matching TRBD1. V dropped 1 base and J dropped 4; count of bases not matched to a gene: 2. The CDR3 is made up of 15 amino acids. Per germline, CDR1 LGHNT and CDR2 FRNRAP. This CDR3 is CASGLGQGEYNEQFF. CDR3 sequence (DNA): TGTGCTAGTGGTTTGGGACAGGGGGAGTACAATGAGCAGTTCTTC.